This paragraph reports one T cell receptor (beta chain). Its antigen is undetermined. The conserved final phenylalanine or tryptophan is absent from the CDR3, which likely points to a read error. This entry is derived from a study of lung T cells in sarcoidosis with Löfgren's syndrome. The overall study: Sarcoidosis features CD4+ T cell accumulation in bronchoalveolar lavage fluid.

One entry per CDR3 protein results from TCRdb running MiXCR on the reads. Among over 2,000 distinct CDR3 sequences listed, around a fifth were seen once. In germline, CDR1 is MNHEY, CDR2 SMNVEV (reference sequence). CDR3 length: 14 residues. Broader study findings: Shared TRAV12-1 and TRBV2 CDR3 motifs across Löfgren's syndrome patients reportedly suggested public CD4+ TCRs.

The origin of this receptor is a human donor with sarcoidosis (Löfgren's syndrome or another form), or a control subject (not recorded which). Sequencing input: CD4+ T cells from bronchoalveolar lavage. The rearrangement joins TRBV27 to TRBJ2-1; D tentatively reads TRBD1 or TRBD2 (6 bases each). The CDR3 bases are TGTGGCAGCAGCCTCGCGGGGACATACAATGAGCAGTTCCTC. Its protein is CGSSLAGTYNEQFL.